Each of the 24 T cell receptor beta chains below was sequenced from the same sample in a study of blood T cell repertoires in COVID-19. Clones were read by immunoSEQ multiplex PCR, and TCRdb kept only the in-frame ones, dropping some. The sample consists of 25,000 to 30,000 clones, around 89% of them appearing once. The sample comprised peripheral blood. The source is a man between 65 and 85 years old with acute or convalescent COVID-19.

The V and J genes are TRBV28 and TRBJ1-1; 9 bases are a match to TRBD1. Germline CDR1 and CDR2: MDHEN and SYDVKM. The CDR3 length is 17 residues. The V segment lost 3 bases and the J segment 0 bases; nucleotides outside the gene matches: 8. The DNA for the CDR3 is TGTGCCAGCAGTTTTCGACAGGGGGAGGAGCTGAACACTGAAGCTTTCTTT. Amino acid sequence: CASSFRQGEELNTEAFF.

The CDR3 sequence is CASSSDRDSPLHF. CDR3 nucleotide sequence: TGTGCCAGCAGTTCAGACAGGGACTCACCCCTCCACTTT. This rearrangement joins TRBV11-2 to TRBJ1-6; 7 nucleotides line up with TRBD1. Per germline, CDR1 SGHAT and CDR2 FQNNGV. The CDR3 covers 13 residues. The trim removed 6 bases at V and 10 bases at J, leaving 6 bases unmatched.

The chain recombines TRBV4-3 with TRBJ1-2, with D possibly being TRBD1 (5 bases). Germline V gene lookup returns CDR1 LGHNA and CDR2 YSLEER. This CDR3 has 15 residues. The V end was cut by 0 bases, the J end by 6 bases, with 14 bases between. The CDR3 loop is CASSQDPGTSDGYTF. DNA of the CDR3: TGCGCCAGCAGCCAAGATCCGGGGACTTCGGATGGCTACACCTTC.

The chain combines TRBV5-5 with TRBJ1-6; 7 nucleotides match TRBD1. The CDR3 has 16 residues. The germline V gene has CDR1 SGHKS and CDR2 YYEKEE (reference sequence). V lost 0 bases and J lost 6; bases outside the gene matches: 6. This CDR3 reads CASSLGITGVNSPLHF. The CDR3, as DNA: TGTGCCAGCAGCTTGGGTATAACAGGGGTTAATTCACCCCTCCACTTT.

This chain links TRBV19 with TRBJ2-1, with a possible D match to TRBD2 (6 bases). CDR3 size: 16 residues. V lost 0 bases and J 10 bases, leaving 19 bases between the germline ends. Germline-derived CDR1 and CDR2 are LNHDA and SQIVND (reference sequence). This chain's CDR3 is CASSIDAAGSLNEQFF. CDR3 DNA: TGTGCCAGTAGTATAGATGCCGCGGGGTCTTTGAACGAGCAGTTCTTC.

The chain joins TRBV5-5 to TRBJ2-1; 7 positions agree with TRBD1. The CDR3 spans 15 residues. CDR1 and CDR2 (germline): SGHKS, YYEKEE (reference sequence). The J segment lost 6 bases and the V segment lost 4 bases, leaving 10 bases of the junction unmatched. CDR3 residues: CASSPGDSYTNEQFF. The CDR3 bases are TGTGCCAGCAGCCCAGGGGACAGTTATACCAATGAGCAGTTCTTC. The variable domain in full, completed from reference TRBV5-5 and TRBJ2-1, reads DAGVTQSPTHLIKTRGQQVTLRCSPISGHKSVSWYQQVLGQGPQFIFQYYEKEERGRGNFPDRFSARQFPNYSSELNVNALLLGDSALYLCASSPGDSYTNEQFFGPGTRLTVL.

J is TRBJ1-2 and V is TRBV2; no reliable D call. This CDR3 has 13 residues. Looked up from germline, CDR1 is SNHLY and CDR2 is FYNNEI. V was cut by 1 base and J by 3 bases, with 6 bases left in between. The CDR3 reads CASSEERDYGYTF. The CDR3, as DNA: TGTGCCAGCAGTGAAGAGAGGGACTATGGCTACACCTTC.

The CDR3: CSVGGTSGGSSYEQYF. The DNA of the CDR3 is TGCAGCGTTGGGGGGACTAGCGGGGGAAGCTCCTACGAGCAGTACTTC. The chain is built from TRBV29-1 and TRBJ2-7, with 14 bases aligning to TRBD2. This CDR3 has 16 residues. V was pared by 4 bases and J by 0 bases, with 5 bases of the junction left unmatched. Germline assignment: CDR1 SQVTM and CDR2 ANQGSEA.

The chain couples TRBV7-2 to TRBJ2-1, with TRBD2 identical over 13 bases. Germline CDR1 and CDR2: SGHTA and FQGNSA. V lost 5 bases, J lost 8 bases, and 6 bases stayed unmatched. CDR3 length equals 15 residues. CDR3 sequence: CASSPGGLAGDEQFF. As DNA, the CDR3 is TGTGCCAGCAGCCCAGGCGGACTAGCGGGGGATGAGCAGTTCTTC.

The V call is TRBV5-1, the J call TRBJ1-4; 7 bases fit TRBD1. This CDR3 has 15 amino acids. Germline CDR1 SGHRS, CDR2 YFSETQ. V dropped 0 bases and J dropped 6; count of bases not matched to a gene: 5. This CDR3 is CASSLEAGGDEKLFF. CDR3 coding DNA: TGCGCCAGCAGCTTGGAGGCAGGGGGAGATGAAAAACTGTTTTTT.

The V gene is TRBV29-1, the J gene TRBJ2-2; 13 bases line up with TRBD2. Germline CDR1 and CDR2: SQVTM and ANQGSEA. CDR3 length: 17 residues. Trimming removed 5 bases from V and 9 bases from J; junction bases left unmatched: 15. CDR3 in DNA: TGCAGCGTTTTGCCGGGACTAGCGGGATCCCCAGCCTGGGAGCTGTTTTTT. Its protein product is CSVLPGLAGSPAWELFF.

This clone was detected once. This sequence joins TRBV5-4 and TRBJ1-1; D not resolved. The V end lost 9 bases, the J end lost 8 bases, and 23 bases lay between the germline ends. The CDR3 covers 14 residues. The germline CDR1 and CDR2 sequences are SGHNT and YYREEE (reference sequence). CDR3 coding DNA: TGTGCCATCACTCAAATGCTCGACGGGAGAGAAGCTTTCTTT. Translated: CAITQMLDGREAFF.

The chain employs TRBV28 and TRBJ2-3, with 9 nucleotides matching TRBD2. This CDR3 comprises 16 residues. In germline, CDR1 is MDHEN, CDR2 SYDVKM. Trimming cost V 3 bases and J 1 base; bases outside gene matches: 5. CDR3 DNA: TGTGCCAGCAGTTTCCCCAAGCGGGGGGGCACAGATACGCAGTATTTT. Its protein product is CASSFPKRGGTDTQYF.

The chain recombines TRBV6-5 with TRBJ2-3; TRBD2 matches at 7 bases. With V trimmed by 6 bases and J by 4 bases, 1 base remained unmatched. The CDR3 loop spans 12 amino acids. CDR1 is MNHEY and CDR2 is SVGAGI in the germline V gene. The chain's CDR3 is CASSRGADTQYF. The CDR3 DNA follows: TGTGCCAGCAGCCGGGGGGCAGATACGCAGTATTTT.

The chain has TRBV7-2 and TRBJ1-2; 10 positions agree with TRBD1. The CDR3 sequence is 14 residues long. Looked up from germline, CDR1 is SGHTA and CDR2 is FQGNSA. The V gene end was trimmed by 4 bases and the J gene end by 5 bases; junction bases not matched to a gene: 4. Written as DNA, the CDR3 is TGTGCCAGCAGCTCCCTGGGACAGGGGTATGGCTACACCTTC. Translation: CASSSLGQGYGYTF. Variable domain in full (rest from reference TRBV7-2 and TRBJ1-2): GAGVSQSPSNKVTEKGKDVELRCDPISGHTALYWYRQSLGQGLEFLIYFQGNSAPDKSGLPSDRFSAERTGGSVSTLTIQRTQQEDSAVYLCASSSLGQGYGYTFGSGTRLTVV.

The chain employs TRBV6-5 and TRBJ2-3; D gene ambiguous. V shed 7 bases and J shed 4 bases, with 18 bases lying between them. The CDR3 extends over 15 amino acids. Germline assignment: CDR1 MNHEY and CDR2 SVGAGI. The CDR3 loop reads CASNIGGGVPDTQYF. The CDR3 region has the DNA TGTGCCAGCAATATTGGCGGCGGAGTCCCAGATACGCAGTATTTT.

The chain links TRBV9 to TRBJ1-5; D perhaps matches TRBD1 (6 bases). Trimming shortened V by 4 bases and J by 2 bases, and 13 bases separated the two germline ends. This CDR3 is 15 amino acids long. Germline V gene data show CDR1 as SGDLS and CDR2 as YYNGEE. The CDR3 loop is CASSLDGGRNQPQHF. The DNA of the CDR3 is TGTGCCAGCAGCTTAGACGGGGGGCGCAATCAGCCCCAGCATTTT. Filled out from reference TRBV9 and TRBJ1-5, the complete variable domain reads DSGVTQTPKHLITATGQRVTLRCSPRSGDLSVYWYQQSLDQGLQFLIQYYNGEERAKGNILERFSAQQFPDLHSELNLSSLELGDSALYFCASSLDGGRNQPQHFGDGTRLSIL.

The chain is built from TRBV5-1 and TRBJ2-5, with TRBD2 matching 12 bases. Losses at the gene ends were 4 bases for V and 5 bases for J; bases not matched to a gene: 9. This CDR3 spans 16 amino acids. Germline V lookup: CDR1 SGHRS, CDR2 YFSETQ. The chain's CDR3 is CASSRTTSGSGETQYF. CDR3 DNA: TGCGCCAGCAGCCGAACGACTAGCGGGAGTGGTGAGACCCAGTACTTC.

The V gene is TRBV5-6, the J gene TRBJ1-4, with TRBD1 identical over 8 bases. CDR1 SGHDT and CDR2 YYEEEE come from the germline V gene. V shed 4 bases, J shed 8 bases, and the junction held 10 bases outside the gene matches. CDR3 size: 15 residues. The CDR3 DNA reads TGTGCCAGCAGCCTCCTAGGACAGGGCGGGGAAAAACTGTTTTTT. Encoded protein: CASSLLGQGGEKLFF.

V and J are TRBV5-6 and TRBJ2-3, with 13 bases matching TRBD2. Trimming cost V 4 bases and J 4 bases; bases outside gene matches: 3. The germline V gene has CDR1 SGHDT and CDR2 YYEEEE. This CDR3 is 15 amino acids long. The CDR3 DNA sequence: TGTGCCAGCAGCCGGACTAGCGGGAGCCCAGATACGCAGTATTTT. Translating it yields CASSRTSGSPDTQYF. Based on the CDR3 plus reference TRBV5-6 and TRBJ2-3, the full variable domain is DAGVTQSPTHLIKTRGQQVTLRCSPKSGHDTVSWYQQALGQGPQFIFQYYEEEERQRGNFPDRFSGHQFPNYSSELNVNALLLGDSALYLCASSRTSGSPDTQYFGPGTRLTVL.

J is TRBJ2-5 and V is TRBV5-1; D gene unclear. Germline V gene data show CDR1 as SGHRS and CDR2 as YFSETQ. The CDR3 runs to 13 residues. The V end was cut by 2 bases, the J end by 5 bases, with 10 bases between. CDR3 in DNA: TGCGCCAGCAGCTTAATTCGCGTGGAGACCCAGTACTTC. Protein product: CASSLIRVETQYF.

The rearrangement uses TRBV6-2 or TRBV6-3 and TRBJ2-7; 8 nucleotides agree with TRBD1. This CDR3 is 14 amino acids long. The germline CDR1 and CDR2 sequences are MNHEY and SVGEGT. Losses at the gene ends were 6 bases for V and 4 bases for J; bases not matched to a gene: 8. The CDR3 region is CASSPAGGIYEQYF. The CDR3 DNA follows: TGTGCCAGCAGCCCTGCAGGGGGCATATACGAGCAGTACTTC.

The chain joins TRBV5-4 to TRBJ1-2, with D possibly being TRBD1 (6 bases). CDR1 is SGHNT, CDR2 YYREEE, per germline (reference sequence). Trimming took off 4 bases at V and 0 bases at J, with 13 bases between the two ends. There are 15 residues in the CDR3. This chain's CDR3 is CASSAQQGANYGYTF. CDR3 nucleotides: TGTGCCAGCAGCGCCCAACAGGGTGCTAACTATGGCTACACCTTC. Variable domain in full (rest from reference TRBV5-4 and TRBJ1-2): ETGVTQSPTHLIKTRGQQVTLRCSSQSGHNTVSWYQQALGQGPQFIFQYYREEENGRGNFPPRFSGLQFPNYSSELNVNALELDDSALYLCASSAQQGANYGYTFGSGTRLTVV.

The chain combines TRBV13 with TRBJ1-2; D is undetermined. The CDR3 has 13 amino acids. CDR1 is PRHDT, CDR2 FYEKMQ, per germline (reference sequence). The germline V and J ends were trimmed by 3 bases and 4 bases, with 9 bases remaining between them. The CDR3 loop reads CASSLGARYGYTF. The CDR3 nucleotides read TGTGCCAGCAGCTTGGGAGCTCGCTATGGCTACACCTTC.